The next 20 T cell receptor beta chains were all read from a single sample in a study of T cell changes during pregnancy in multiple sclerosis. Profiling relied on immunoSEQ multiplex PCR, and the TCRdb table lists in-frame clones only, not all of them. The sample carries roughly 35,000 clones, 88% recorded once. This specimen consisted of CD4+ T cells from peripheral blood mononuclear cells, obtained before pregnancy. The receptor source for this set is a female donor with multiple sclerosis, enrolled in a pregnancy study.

The CDR3 coding sequence is TGCGCCAGCAGCCTCACAGGGGGTAGGACTGAAGCTTTCTTT. Translated: CASSLTGGRTEAFF. V gene TRBV4-1 combines with J gene TRBJ1-1, with 8 bases fitting TRBD1. CDR1 and CDR2 from the germline V gene are MGHRA and YSYEKL. V lost 4 bases and J lost 5; bases outside the gene matches: 6. The CDR3 length is 14 residues.

DNA of the CDR3: TGTGCCAGTAGTATGATAGATATGGCCAAAAACATTCAGTACTTC. It encodes CASSMIDMAKNIQYF. V usage is TRBV19 and J usage is TRBJ2-4; D not certain. Trimming cost V 3 bases and J 1 base, with 10 bases left between them. The CDR3 consists of 15 residues. Germline V gene sequence: CDR1 LNHDA, CDR2 SQIVND (reference sequence).

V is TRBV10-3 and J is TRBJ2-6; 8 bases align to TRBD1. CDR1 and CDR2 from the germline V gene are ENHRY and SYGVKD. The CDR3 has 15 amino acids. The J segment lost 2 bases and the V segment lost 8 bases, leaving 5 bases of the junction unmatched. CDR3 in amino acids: CAIGRDRTGANVLTF. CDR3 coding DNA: TGTGCCATCGGCCGGGACAGGACTGGGGCCAACGTCCTGACTTTC.

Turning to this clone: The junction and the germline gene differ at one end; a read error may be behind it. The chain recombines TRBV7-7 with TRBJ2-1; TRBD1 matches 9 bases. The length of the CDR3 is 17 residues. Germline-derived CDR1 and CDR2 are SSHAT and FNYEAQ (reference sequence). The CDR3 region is CASSFNSPGQGSGEQFF. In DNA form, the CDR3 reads TGTGCTAGCAGCTTTAACTCTCCGGGACAGGGATCCGGTGAGCAGTTCTTC.

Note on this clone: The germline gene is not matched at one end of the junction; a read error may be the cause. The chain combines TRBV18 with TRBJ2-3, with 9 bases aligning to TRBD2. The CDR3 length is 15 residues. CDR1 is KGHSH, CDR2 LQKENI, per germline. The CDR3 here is CASSPRGAGGDTQYF. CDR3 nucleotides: TGTGCCAGCTCCCCACGGGGAGCGGGAGGTGATACGCAGTATTTT.

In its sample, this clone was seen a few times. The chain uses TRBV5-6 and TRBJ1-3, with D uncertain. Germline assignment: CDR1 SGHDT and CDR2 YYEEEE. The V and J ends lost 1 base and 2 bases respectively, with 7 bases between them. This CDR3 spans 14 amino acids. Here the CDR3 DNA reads TGTGCCAGCAGCTTGTGGGAGACTGGAAACACCATATATTTT. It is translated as CASSLWETGNTIYF.

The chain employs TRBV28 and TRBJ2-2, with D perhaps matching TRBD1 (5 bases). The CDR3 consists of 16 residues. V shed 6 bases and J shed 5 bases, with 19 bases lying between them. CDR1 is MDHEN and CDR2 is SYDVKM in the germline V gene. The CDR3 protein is CASSLNPPQGTGELFF. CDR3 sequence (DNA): TGTGCCAGCAGCTTAAACCCACCTCAGGGTACCGGGGAGCTGTTTTTT.

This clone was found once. The DNA of the CDR3 is TGTGCCAGCAGCTTAACTCGACCGACAGGGCTTGGCACTGAAGCTTTCTTT. Translation gives CASSLTRPTGLGTEAFF. The rearrangement links TRBV7-3 to TRBJ1-1; 7 bases align to TRBD1. Trimming at V came to 0 bases and at J to 4 bases, leaving 11 bases not matched to a gene. Germline CDR1 is SGHTA and CDR2 is FQGTGA. The CDR3 is made up of 17 amino acids.

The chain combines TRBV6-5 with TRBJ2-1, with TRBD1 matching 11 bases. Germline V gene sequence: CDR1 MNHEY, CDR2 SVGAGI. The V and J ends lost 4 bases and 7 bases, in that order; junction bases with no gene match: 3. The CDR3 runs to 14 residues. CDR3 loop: CASSWDRGKNEQFF. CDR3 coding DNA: TGTGCCAGCAGTTGGGACAGGGGGAAGAATGAGCAGTTCTTC.

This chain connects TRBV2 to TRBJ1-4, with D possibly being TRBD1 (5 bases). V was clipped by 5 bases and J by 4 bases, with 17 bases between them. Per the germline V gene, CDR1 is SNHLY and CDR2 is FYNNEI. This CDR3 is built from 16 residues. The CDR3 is CASSLREGRNNEKLFF. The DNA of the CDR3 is TGTGCCAGCAGTCTGCGGGAGGGACGGAATAATGAAAAACTGTTTTTT.

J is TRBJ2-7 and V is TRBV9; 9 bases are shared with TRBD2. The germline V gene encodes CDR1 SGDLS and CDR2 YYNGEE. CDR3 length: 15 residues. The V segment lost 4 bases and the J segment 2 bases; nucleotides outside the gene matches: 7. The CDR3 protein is CASSPRASGTYEQYF. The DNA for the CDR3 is TGTGCCAGCAGCCCCCGGGCTAGCGGGACCTACGAGCAGTACTTC.

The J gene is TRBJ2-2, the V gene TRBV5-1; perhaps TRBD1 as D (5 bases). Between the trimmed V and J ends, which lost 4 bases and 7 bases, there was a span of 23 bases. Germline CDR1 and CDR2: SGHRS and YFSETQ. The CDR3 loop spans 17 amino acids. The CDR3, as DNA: TGCGCCAGCAGCCCCGAAATCGCAGGGAAGTACGGCGGGGAGCTGTTTTTT. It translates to CASSPEIAGKYGGELFF.

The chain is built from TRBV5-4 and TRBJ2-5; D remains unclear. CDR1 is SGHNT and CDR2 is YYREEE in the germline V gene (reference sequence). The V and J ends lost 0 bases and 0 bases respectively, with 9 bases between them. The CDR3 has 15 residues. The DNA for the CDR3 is TGTGCCAGCAGCTTGGATTGGGCGAACCAAGAGACCCAGTACTTC. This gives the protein CASSLDWANQETQYF. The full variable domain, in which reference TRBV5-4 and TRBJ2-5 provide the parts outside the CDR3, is ETGVTQSPTHLIKTRGQQVTLRCSSQSGHNTVSWYQQALGQGPQFIFQYYREEENGRGNFPPRFSGLQFPNYSSELNVNALELDDSALYLCASSLDWANQETQYFGPGTRLLVL.

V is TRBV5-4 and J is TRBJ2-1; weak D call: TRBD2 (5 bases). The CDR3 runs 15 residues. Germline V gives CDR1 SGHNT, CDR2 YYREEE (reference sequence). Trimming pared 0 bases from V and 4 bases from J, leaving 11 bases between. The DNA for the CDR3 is TGTGCCAGCAGCTTGGTCGGCGGGCCATACAATGAGCAGTTCTTC. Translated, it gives CASSLVGGPYNEQFF.

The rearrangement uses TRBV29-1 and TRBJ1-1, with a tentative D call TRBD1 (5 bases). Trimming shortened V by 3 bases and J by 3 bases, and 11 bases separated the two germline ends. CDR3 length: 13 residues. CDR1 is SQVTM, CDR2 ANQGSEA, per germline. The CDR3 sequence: CSVEGQEDTEAFF. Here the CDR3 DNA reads TGCAGCGTTGAGGGGCAGGAAGACACTGAAGCTTTCTTT.

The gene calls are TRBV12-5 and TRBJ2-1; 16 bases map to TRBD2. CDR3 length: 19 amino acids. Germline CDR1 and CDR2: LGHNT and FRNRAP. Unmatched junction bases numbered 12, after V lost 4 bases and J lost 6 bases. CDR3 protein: CASGWTGLAGGPSGNEQFF. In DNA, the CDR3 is TGTGCTAGTGGTTGGACGGGACTAGCGGGAGGGCCCTCGGGCAATGAGCAGTTCTTC.

The CDR3 reads CASSSQGQGTDTQYF. The CDR3 DNA is TGCGCCAGCAGCTCCCAAGGACAGGGGACAGATACGCAGTATTTT. The rearrangement uses TRBV5-1 and TRBJ2-3; 9 bases agree with TRBD1. V dropped 3 bases and J dropped 3; count of bases not matched to a gene: 5. The CDR3 is made up of 15 amino acids. Germline CDR1 reads SGHRS; CDR2 reads YFSETQ.

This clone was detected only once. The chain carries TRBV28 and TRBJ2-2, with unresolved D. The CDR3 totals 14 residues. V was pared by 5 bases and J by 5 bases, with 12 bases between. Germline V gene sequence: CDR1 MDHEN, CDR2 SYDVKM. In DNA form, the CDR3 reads TGTGCCAGCAGTATACCGGAGTTAACCGGGGAGCTGTTTTTT. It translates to CASSIPELTGELFF.

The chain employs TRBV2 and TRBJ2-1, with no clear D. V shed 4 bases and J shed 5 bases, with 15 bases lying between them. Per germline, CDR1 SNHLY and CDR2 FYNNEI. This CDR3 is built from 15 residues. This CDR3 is CASSGELGFNNEQFF. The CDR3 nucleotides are TGTGCCAGCAGTGGCGAGCTGGGCTTTAACAATGAGCAGTTCTTC.

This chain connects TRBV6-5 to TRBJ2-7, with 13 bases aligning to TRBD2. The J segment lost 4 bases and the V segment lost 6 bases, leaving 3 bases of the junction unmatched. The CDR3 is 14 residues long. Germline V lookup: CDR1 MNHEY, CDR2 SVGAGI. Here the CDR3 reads CASSRTSGSYEQYF. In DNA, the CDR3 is TGTGCCAGCAGCCGGACTAGCGGGAGTTACGAGCAGTACTTC.